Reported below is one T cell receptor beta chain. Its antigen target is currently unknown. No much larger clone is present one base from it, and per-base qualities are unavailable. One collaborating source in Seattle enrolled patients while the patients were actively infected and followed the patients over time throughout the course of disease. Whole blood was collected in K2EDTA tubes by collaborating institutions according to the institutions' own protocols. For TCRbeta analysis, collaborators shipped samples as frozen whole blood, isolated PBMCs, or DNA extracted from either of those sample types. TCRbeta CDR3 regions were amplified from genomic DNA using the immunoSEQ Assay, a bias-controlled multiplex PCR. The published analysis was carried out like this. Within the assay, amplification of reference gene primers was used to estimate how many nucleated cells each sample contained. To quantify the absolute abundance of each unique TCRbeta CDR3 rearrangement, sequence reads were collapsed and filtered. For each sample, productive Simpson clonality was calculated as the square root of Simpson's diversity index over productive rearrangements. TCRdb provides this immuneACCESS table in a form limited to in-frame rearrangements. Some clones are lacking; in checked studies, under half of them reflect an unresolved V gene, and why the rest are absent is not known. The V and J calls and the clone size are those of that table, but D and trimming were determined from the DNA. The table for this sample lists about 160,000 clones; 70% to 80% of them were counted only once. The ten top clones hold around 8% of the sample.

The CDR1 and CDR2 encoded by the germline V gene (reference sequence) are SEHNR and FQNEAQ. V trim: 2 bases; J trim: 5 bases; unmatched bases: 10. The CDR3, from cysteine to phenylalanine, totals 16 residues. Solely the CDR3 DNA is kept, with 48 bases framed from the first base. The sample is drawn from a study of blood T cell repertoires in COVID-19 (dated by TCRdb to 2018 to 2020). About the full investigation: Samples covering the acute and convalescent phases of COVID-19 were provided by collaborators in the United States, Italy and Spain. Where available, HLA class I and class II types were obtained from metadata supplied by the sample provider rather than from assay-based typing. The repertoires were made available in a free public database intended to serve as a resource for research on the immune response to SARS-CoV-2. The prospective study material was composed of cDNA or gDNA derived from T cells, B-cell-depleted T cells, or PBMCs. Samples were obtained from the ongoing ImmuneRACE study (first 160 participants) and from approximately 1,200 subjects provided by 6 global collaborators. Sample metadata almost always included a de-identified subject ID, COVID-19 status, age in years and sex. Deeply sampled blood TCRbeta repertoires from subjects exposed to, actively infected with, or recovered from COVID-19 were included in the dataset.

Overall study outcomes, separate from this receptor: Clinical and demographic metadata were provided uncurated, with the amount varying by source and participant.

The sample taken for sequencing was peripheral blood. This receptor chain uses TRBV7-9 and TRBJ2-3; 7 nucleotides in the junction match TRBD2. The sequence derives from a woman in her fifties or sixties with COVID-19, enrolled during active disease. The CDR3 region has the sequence CASSLIGPGGIDTQYF. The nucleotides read TGTGCCAGCAGCTTAATAGGGCCGGGAGGCATAGATACGCAGTATTTT.